This T cell receptor (beta chain) came from a study of shared clonotypes between healthy human individuals. A word on this clone: Its antigen is still unknown.

Adult donors, all healthy and HIV-negative, had no recent acute infections or vaccinations. The germline V gene encodes CDR1 SGHRS and CDR2 YFSETQ. This CDR3 is 14 amino acids long. V was clipped by 4 bases and J by 6 bases; unmatched bases: 8. Points from the study as a whole: It was the non-shared clonotypes that had lower generation probabilities than clonotypes shared by all four donors.

Assay execution took place at the deep level. Clones were sequenced by immunoSEQ multiplex PCR, and TCRdb holds only the in-frame ones, with some missing. The table includes roughly 760,000 clones, about 74% detected once. This TCR was sampled from a woman in her twenties or thirties in good health. The rearrangement uses TRBV5-1 and TRBJ1-1, with TRBD1 matching 8 bases. The specimen was memory CD4+ T cells sorted from blood. Subset given: CD45RA-negative fraction. For the CDR3, the DNA is TGCGCCAGCAGCAGAGGACAGGGAGGAGCTGAAGCTTTCTTT. It translates to CASSRGQGGAEAFF. The full variable domain, in which reference TRBV5-1 and TRBJ1-1 provide the parts outside the CDR3, is KAGVTQTPRYLIKTRGQQVTLSCSPISGHRSVSWYQQTPGQGLQFLFEYFSETQRNKGNFPGRFSGRQFSNSRSEMNVSTLELGDSALYLCASSRGQGGAEAFFGQGTRLTVV.